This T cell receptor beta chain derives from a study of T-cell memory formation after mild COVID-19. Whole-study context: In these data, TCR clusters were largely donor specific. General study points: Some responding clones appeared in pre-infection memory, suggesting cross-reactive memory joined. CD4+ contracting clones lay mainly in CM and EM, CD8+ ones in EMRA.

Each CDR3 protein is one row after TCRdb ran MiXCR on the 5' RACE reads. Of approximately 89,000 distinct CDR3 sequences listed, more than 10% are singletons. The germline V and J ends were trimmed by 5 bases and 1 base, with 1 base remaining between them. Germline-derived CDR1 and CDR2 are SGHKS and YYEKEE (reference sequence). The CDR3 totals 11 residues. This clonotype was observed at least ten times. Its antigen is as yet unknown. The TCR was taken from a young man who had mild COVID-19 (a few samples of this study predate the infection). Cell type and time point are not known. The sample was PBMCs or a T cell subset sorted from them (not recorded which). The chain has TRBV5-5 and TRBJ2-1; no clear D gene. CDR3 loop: CASSSYNEQFF. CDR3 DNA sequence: TGTGCCAGCAGTTCCTACAATGAGCAGTTCTTC.